This T cell receptor beta chain emerged from a study of CD8+ T cells in alopecia areata. This sample's treatment: oral pan-JAK inhibitor, 5-10 mg twice daily. RNA extraction was followed by reverse transcription into cDNA, which acted as the sequencing template. The repertoire was sequenced with immunoSEQ multiplex PCR; TCRdb's copy has only in-frame clones and lacks some. Among approximately 170,000 clones listed, less than 70% were seen once. Germline CDR1 GTSNPN, CDR2 SVGIG (reference sequence). V was trimmed by 2 bases and J by 2 bases, leaving 15 bases between them. The CDR3 length is 15 residues.

This receptor was taken from a human donor with alopecia areata. The material was CD4+ T cells sorted from blood, obtained at week 24, from a patient treated with tofacitinib. The J gene is TRBJ1-2, the V gene TRBV30; possible D gene TRBD1, 5 bases. This chain's CDR3 is CAWSRGLTKNYGYTF. For the CDR3, the DNA is TGTGCCTGGAGTAGGGGACTGACGAAGAACTATGGCTACACCTTC. The full variable domain, completed using reference TRBV30 and TRBJ1-2, is SQTIHQWPATLVQPVGSPLSLECTVEGTSNPNLYWYRQAAGRGLQLLFYSVGIGQISSEVPQNLSASRPQDRQFILSSKKLLLSDSGFYLCAWSRGLTKNYGYTFGSGTRLTVV.